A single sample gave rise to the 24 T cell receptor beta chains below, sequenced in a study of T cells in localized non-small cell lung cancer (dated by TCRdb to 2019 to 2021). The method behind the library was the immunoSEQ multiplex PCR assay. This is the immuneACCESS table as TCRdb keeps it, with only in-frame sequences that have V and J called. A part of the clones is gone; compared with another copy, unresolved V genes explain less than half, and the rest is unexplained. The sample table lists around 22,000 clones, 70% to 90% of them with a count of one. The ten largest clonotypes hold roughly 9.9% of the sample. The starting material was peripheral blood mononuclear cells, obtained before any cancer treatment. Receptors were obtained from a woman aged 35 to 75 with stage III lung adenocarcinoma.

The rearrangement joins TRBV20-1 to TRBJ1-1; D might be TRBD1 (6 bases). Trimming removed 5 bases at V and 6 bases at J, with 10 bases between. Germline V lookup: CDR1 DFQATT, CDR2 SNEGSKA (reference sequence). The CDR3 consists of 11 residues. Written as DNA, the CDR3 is TGCAGTGCTGGAGGACAGTCTGAAGCTTTCTTT. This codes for CSAGGQSEAFF.

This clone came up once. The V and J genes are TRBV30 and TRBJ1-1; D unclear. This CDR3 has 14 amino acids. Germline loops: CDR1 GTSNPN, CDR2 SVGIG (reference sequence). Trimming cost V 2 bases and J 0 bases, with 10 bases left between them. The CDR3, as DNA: TGTGCCTGGAGTTCCCTCGGAGTGAACACTGAAGCTTTCTTT. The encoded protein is CAWSSLGVNTEAFF. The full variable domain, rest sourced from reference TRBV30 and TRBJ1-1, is SQTIHQWPATLVQPVGSPLSLECTVEGTSNPNLYWYRQAAGRGLQLLFYSVGIGQISSEVPQNLSASRPQDRQFILSSKKLLLSDSGFYLCAWSSLGVNTEAFFGQGTRLTVV.

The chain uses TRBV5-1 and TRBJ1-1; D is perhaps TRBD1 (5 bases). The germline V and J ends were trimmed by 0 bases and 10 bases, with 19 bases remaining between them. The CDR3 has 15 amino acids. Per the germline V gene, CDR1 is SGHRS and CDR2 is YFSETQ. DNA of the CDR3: TGCGCCAGCAGCTTGGCCGCGGGACGGGGCGGTCGAGCTTTCTTT. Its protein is CASSLAAGRGGRAFF.

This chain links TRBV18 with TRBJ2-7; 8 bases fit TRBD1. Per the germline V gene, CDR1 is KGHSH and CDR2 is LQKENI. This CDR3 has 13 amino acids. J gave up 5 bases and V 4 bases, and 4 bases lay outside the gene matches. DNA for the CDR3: TGTGCCAGCTCACGACAGGGGCGCAACGAGCAGTACTTC. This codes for CASSRQGRNEQYF.

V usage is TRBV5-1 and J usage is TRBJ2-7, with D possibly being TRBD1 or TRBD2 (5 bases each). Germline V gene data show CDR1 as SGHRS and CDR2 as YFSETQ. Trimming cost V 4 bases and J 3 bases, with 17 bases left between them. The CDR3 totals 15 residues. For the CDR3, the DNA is TGCGCCAGCAGCGAGGGGATCAGGGCCCGCTACGAGCAGTACTTC. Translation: CASSEGIRARYEQYF.

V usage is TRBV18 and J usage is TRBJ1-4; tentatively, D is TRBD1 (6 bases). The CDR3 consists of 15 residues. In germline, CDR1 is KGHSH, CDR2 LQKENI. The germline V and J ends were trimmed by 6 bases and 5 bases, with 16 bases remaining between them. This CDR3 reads CASSQRQDRNEKLFF. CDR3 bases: TGTGCCAGCTCGCAGCGACAGGATAGGAATGAAAAACTGTTTTTT.

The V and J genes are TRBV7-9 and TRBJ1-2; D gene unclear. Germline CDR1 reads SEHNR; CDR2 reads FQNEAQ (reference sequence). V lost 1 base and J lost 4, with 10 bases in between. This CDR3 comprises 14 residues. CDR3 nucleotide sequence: TGTGCCAGCAGCTTAGGGGCCTCTCTCTATGGCTACACCTTC. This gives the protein CASSLGASLYGYTF.

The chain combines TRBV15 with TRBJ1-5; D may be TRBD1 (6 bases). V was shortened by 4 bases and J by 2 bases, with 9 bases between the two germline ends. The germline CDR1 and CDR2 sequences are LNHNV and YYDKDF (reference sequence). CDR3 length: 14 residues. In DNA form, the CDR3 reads TGTGCCACCAGCAAACACAGGGGCAATCAGCCCCAGCATTTT. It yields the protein CATSKHRGNQPQHF.

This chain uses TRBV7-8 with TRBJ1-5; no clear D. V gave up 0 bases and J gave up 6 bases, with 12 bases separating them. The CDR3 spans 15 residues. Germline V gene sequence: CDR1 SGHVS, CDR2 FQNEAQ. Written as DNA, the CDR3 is TGTGCCAGCAGCTTAGCCCCCAGAGGCGGTCAGCCCCAGCATTTT. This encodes CASSLAPRGGQPQHF.

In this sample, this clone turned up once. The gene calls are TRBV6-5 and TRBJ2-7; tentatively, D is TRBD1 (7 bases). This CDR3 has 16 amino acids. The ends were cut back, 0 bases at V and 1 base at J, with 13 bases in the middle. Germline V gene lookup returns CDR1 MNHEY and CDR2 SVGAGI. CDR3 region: CASSYSGGTDSYEQYF. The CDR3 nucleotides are TGTGCCAGCAGTTACTCGGGCGGGACAGATTCCTACGAGCAGTACTTC.

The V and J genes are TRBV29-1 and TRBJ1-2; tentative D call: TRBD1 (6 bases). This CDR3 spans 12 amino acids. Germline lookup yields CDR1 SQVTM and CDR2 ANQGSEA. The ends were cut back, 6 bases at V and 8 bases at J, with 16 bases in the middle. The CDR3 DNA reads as TGCAGCGTCCCTGAGGGGGGCTACGGCTACACCTTC. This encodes CSVPEGGYGYTF.

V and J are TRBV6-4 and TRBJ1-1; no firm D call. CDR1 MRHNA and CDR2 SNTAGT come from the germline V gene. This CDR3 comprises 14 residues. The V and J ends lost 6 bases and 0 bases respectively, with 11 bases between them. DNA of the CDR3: TGTGCCAGCAGCCCCTCCGGGGTGAACACTGAAGCTTTCTTT. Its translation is CASSPSGVNTEAFF.

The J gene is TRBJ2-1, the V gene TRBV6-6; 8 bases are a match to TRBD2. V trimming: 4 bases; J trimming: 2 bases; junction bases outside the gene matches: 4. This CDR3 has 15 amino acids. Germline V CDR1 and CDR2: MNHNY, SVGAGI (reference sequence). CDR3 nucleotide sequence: TGTGCCAGCAGTTTCAGCGGGGGTACCTACAATGAGCAGTTCTTC. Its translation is CASSFSGGTYNEQFF.

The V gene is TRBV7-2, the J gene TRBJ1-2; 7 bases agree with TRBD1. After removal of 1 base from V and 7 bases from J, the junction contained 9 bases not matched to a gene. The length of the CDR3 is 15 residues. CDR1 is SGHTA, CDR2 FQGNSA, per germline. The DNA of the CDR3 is TGTGCCAGCAGCTTAGAAACAGGGGATCCGCGTGGCTACACCTTC. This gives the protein CASSLETGDPRGYTF.

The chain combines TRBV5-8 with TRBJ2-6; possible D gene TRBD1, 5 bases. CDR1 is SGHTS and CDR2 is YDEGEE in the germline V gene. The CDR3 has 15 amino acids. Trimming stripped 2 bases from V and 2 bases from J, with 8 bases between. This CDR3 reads CASSFQGAGANVLTF. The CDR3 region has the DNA TGTGCCAGCAGCTTCCAAGGGGCTGGGGCCAACGTCCTGACTTTC. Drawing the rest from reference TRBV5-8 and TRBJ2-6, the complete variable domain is EAGVTQSPTHLIKTRGQQATLRCSPISGHTSVYWYQQALGLGLQFLLWYDEGEERNRGNFPPRFSGRQFPNYSSELNVNALELEDSALYLCASSFQGAGANVLTFGAGSRLTVL.

CDR3 region: CASSSPRGTQYF. Here the CDR3 DNA reads TGTGCCAGCAGCTCCCCCCGGGGAACCCAGTACTTC. The V call is TRBV7-9, the J call TRBJ2-5; D possibly corresponds to TRBD2 (5 bases). Germline V gene lookup returns CDR1 SEHNR and CDR2 FQNEAQ (reference sequence). This CDR3 region has 12 residues. V was trimmed by 4 bases and J by 8 bases, leaving 11 bases between them.

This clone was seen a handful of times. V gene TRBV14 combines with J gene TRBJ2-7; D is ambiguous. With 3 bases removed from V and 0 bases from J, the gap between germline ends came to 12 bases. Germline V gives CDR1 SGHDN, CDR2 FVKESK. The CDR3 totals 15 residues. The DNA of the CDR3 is TGTGCCAGCAGCCACCTGTTAGTGAGCTCCTACGAGCAGTACTTC. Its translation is CASSHLLVSSYEQYF.

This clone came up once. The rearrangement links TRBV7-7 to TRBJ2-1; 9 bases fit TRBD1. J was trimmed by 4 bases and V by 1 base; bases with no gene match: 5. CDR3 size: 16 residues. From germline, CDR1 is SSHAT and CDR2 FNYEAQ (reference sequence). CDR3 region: CASSLVPGQGYNEQFF. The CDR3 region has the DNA TGTGCCAGCAGCTTAGTTCCGGGACAGGGTTACAATGAGCAGTTCTTC.

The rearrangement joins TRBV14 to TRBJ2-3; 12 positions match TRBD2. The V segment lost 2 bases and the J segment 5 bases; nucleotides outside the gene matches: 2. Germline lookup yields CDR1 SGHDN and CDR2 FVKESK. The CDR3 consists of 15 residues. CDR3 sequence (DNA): TGTGCCAGCAGCCAACAGGGACTAGCGGGAGATACGCAGTATTTT. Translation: CASSQQGLAGDTQYF.

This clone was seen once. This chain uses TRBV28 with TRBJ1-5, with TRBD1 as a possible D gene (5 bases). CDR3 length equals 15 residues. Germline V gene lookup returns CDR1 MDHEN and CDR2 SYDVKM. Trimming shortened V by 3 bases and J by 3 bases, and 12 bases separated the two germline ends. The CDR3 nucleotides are TGTGCCAGCAGTTTGGGGGGGGTATTCAATCAGCCCCAGCATTTT. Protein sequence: CASSLGGVFNQPQHF.

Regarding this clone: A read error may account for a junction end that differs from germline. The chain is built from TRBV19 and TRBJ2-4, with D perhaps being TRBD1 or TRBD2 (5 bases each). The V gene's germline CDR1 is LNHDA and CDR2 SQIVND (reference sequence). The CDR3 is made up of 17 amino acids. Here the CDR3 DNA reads TGTGCCAGTAGTTTAGAGGGGCAGCTATTAGCCAAAAACATTCAGTACTTC. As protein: CASSLEGQLLAKNIQYF.

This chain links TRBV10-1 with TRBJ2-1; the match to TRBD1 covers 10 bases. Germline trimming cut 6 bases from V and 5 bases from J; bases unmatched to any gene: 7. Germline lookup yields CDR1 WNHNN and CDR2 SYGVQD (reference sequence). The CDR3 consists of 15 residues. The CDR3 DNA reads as TGCGCCAGCAGCCATCGGACAGGGGGGAACAATGAGCAGTTCTTC. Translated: CASSHRTGGNNEQFF.

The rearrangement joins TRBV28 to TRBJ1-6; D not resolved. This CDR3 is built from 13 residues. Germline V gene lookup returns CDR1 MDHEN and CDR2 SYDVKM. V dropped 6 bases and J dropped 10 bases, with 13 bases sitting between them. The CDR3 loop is CASRSGVRSPLHF. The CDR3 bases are TGTGCCAGCAGGTCAGGAGTAAGGTCACCCCTCCACTTT. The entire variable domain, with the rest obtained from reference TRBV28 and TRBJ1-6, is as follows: DVKVTQSSRYLVKRTGEKVFLECVQDMDHENMFWYRQDPGLGLRLIYFSYDVKMKEKGDIPEGYSVSREKKERFSLILESASTNQTSMYLCASRSGVRSPLHFGNGTRLTVT.

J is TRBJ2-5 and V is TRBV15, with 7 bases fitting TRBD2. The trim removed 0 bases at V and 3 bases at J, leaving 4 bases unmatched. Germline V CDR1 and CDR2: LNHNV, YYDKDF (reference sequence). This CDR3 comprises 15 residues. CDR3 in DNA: TGTGCCACCAGCAGAGATCCGGGGGGAGAAGAGACCCAGTACTTC. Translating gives CATSRDPGGEETQYF. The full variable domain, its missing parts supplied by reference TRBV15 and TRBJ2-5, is DAMVIQNPRYQVTQFGKPVTLSCSQTLNHNVMYWYQQKSSQAPKLLFHYYDKDFNNEADTPDNFQSRRPNTSFCFLDIRSPGLGDTAMYLCATSRDPGGEETQYFGPGTRLLVL.